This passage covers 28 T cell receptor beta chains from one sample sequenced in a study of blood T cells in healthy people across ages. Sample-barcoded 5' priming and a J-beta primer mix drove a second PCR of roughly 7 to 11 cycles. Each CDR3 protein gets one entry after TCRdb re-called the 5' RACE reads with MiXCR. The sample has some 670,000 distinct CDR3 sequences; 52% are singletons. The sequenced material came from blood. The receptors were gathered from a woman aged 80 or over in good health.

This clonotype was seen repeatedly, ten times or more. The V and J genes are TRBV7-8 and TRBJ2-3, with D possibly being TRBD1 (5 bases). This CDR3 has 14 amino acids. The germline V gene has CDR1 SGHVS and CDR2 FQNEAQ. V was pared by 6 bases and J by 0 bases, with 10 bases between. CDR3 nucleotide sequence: TGTGCCAGCAGGGTAGGGGCTAGCACAGATACGCAGTATTTT. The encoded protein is CASRVGASTDTQYF.

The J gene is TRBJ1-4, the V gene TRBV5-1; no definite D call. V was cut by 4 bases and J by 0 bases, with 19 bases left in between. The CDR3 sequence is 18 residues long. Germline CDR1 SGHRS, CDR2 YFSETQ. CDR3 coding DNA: TGCGCCAGCAGCCGCGGTGGTACATCTGGGGCAACTAATGAAAAACTGTTTTTT. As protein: CASSRGGTSGATNEKLFF.

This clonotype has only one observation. This CDR3 is CSARFGARGTNEKLFF. CDR3 DNA sequence: TGCAGTGCTAGATTCGGGGCTAGGGGCACTAATGAAAAACTGTTTTTT. The chain is built from TRBV20-1 and TRBJ1-4, with D perhaps TRBD1 (5 bases). Between the trimmed V and J ends, which lost 2 bases and 2 bases, there was a span of 15 bases. The CDR3 covers 16 residues. The germline V gene encodes CDR1 DFQATT and CDR2 SNEGSKA (reference sequence).

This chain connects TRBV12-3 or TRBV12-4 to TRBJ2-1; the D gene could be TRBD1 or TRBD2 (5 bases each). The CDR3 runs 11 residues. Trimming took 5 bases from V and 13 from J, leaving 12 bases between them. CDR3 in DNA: TGTGCCAGCAGTACGGGACCAACTCAGTTCTTC. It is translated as CASSTGPTQFF.

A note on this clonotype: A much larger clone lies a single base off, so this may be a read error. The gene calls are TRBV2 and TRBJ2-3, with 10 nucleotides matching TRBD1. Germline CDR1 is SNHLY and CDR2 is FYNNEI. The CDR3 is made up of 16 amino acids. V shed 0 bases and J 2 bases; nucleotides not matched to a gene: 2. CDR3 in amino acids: CASSEATGGHTDTQYF. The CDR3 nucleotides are TGTGCCAGCAGTGAAGCGACAGGGGGCCACACAGATACGCAGTATTTT.

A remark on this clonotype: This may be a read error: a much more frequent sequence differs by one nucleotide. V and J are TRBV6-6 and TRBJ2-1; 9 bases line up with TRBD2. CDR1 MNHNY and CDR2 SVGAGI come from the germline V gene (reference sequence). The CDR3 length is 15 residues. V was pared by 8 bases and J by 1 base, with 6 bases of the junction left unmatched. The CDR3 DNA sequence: TGTGCCAGCGGACGACTAGCGGAATCCTACAATGAGCAGTTCTTC. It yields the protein CASGRLAESYNEQFF.

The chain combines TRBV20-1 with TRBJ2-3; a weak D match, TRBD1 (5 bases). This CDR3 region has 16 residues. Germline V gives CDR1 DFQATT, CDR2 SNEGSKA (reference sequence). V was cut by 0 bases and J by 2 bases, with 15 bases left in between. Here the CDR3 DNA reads TGCAGTGCTAGAGATCCGGGCAAAGGGGACACAGATACGCAGTATTTT. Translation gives CSARDPGKGDTDTQYF.

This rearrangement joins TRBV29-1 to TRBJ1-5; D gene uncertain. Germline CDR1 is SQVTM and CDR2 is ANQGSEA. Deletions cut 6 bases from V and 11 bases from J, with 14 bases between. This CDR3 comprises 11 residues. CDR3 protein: CSVSEGQAQHF. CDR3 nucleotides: TGCAGCGTATCAGAAGGGCAGGCCCAGCATTTT.

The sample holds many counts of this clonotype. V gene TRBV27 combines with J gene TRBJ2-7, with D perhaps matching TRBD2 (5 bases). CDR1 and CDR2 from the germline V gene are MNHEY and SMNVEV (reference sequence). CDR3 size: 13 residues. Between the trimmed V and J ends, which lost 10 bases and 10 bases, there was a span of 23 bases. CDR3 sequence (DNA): TGTGCCATCTCCCGCCCGGGATCAACTTCACAGTACTTC. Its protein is CAISRPGSTSQYF.

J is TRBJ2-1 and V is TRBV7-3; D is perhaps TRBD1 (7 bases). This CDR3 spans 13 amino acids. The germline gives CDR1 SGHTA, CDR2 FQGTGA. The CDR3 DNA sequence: TGTCCCTGCGAGGCTCCAGGGGGGAATGAGCAGTTCTTC. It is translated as CPCEAPGGNEQFF.

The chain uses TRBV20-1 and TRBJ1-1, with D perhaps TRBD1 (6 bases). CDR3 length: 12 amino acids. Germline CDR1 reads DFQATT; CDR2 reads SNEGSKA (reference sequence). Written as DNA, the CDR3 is TGCAGGGAAGGACAGCTGAACACTGAAGCTTTCTTT. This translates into CREGQLNTEAFF.

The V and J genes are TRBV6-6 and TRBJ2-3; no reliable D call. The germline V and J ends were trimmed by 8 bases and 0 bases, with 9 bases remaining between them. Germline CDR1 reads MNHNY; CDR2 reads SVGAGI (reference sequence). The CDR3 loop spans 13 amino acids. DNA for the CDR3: TGTGCCAGCGTAAGGGATAGCACAGATACGCAGTATTTT. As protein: CASVRDSTDTQYF.

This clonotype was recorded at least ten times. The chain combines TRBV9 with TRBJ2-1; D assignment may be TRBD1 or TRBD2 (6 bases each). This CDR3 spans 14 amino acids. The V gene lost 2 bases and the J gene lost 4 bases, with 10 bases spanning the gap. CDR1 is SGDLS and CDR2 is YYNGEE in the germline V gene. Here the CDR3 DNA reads TGTGCCAGCAGCGTGGGGGGCGGGTACAATGAGCAGTTCTTC. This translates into CASSVGGGYNEQFF.

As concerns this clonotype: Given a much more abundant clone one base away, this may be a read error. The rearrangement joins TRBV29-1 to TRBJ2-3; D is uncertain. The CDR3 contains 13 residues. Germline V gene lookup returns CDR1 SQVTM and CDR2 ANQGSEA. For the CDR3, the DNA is TGCGGCGTGACCGGGCCGAGCACAGATACGCAGTATTTT. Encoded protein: CGVTGPSTDTQYF.

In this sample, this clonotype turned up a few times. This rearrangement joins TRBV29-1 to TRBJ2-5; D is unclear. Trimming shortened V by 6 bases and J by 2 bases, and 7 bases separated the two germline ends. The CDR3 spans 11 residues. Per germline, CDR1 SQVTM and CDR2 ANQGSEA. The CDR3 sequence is CSVRDQETQYF. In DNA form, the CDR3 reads TGCAGCGTAAGGGATCAAGAGACCCAGTACTTC.

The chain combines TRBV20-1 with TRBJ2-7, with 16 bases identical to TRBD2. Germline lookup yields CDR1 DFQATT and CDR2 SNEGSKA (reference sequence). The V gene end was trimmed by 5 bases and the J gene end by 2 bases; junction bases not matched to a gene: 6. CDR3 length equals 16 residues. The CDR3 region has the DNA TGCAGTGCTGGTCCCGGGACTAGCGGGAGGGCCTACGAGCAGTACTTC. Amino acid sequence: CSAGPGTSGRAYEQYF.

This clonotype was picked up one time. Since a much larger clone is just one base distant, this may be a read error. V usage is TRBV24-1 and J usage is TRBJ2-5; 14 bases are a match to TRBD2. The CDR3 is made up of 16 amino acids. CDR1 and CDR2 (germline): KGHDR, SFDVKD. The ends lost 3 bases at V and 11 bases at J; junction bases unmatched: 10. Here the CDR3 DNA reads TGTGCCACCAGTGATGGACTAGCGGGGGGCCTTAACCGGCAGTACTTC. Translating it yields CATSDGLAGGLNRQYF.

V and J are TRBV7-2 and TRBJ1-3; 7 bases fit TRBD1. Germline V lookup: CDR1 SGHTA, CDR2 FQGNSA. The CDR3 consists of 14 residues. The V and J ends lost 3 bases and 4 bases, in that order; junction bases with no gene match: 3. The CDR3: CASSLDRSGNTIYF. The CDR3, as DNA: TGTGCCAGCAGCTTGGACAGGTCAGGAAACACCATATATTTT.

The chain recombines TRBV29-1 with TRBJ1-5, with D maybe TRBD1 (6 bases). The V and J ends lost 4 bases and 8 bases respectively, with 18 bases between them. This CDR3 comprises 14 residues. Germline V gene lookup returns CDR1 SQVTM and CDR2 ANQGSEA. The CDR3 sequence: CSVVLGPQGEPQHF. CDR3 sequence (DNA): TGCAGCGTTGTGCTGGGCCCACAGGGAGAGCCCCAGCATTTT.

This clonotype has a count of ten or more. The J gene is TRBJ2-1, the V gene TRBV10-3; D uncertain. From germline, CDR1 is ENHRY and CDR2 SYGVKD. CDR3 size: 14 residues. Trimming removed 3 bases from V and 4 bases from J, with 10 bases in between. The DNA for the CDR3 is TGTGCCATCAGTGACTGGGTGCCTTACAATGAGCAGTTCTTC. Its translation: CAISDWVPYNEQFF.

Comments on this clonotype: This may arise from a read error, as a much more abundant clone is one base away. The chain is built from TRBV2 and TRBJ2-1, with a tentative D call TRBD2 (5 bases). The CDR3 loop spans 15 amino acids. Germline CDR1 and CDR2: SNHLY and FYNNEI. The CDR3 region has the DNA TGTGCCAGCAGTGTCCGGGAAAGCTCCTGCAATGAGCAGTTCTTC. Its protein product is CASSVRESSCNEQFF.

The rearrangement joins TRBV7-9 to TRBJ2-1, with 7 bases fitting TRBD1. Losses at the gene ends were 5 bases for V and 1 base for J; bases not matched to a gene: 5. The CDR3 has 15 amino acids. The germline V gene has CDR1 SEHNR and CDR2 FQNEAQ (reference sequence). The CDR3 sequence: CASSMRQGSYNEQFF. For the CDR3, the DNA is TGTGCCAGCAGCATGCGACAGGGATCCTACAATGAGCAGTTCTTC.

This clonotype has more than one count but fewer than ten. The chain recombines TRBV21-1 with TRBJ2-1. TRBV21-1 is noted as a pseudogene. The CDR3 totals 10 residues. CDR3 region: CAGRGNEQFF. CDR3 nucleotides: TGTGCCGGCAGAGGGAATGAGCAGTTCTTC.

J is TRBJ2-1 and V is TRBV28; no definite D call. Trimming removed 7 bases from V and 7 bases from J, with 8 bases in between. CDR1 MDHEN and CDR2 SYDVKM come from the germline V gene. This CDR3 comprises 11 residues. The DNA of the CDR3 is TGTGCCAGCACCGTACTAAATGAGCAGTTCTTC. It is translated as CASTVLNEQFF.

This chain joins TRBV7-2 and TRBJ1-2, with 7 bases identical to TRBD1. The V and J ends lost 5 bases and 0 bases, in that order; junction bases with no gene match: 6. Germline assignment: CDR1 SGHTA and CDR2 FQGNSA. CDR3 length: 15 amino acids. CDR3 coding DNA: TGTGCCAGCAGCCTCGGGACAGCTTCTAACTATGGCTACACCTTC. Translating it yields CASSLGTASNYGYTF.

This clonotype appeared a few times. The CDR3 DNA follows: TGCGCCAGCAGTGTCGACTACAGCAATCAGCCCCAGCATTTT. The encoded protein is CASSVDYSNQPQHF. V is TRBV5-1 and J is TRBJ1-5; D remains unclear. Trimming cost V 5 bases and J 1 base, with 10 bases left between them. The germline CDR1 and CDR2 sequences are SGHRS and YFSETQ. The CDR3 has 14 residues. Complete variable domain (other parts from reference TRBV5-1 and TRBJ1-5): KAGVTQTPRYLIKTRGQQVTLSCSPISGHRSVSWYQQTPGQGLQFLFEYFSETQRNKGNFPGRFSGRQFSNSRSEMNVSTLELGDSALYLCASSVDYSNQPQHFGDGTRLSIL.

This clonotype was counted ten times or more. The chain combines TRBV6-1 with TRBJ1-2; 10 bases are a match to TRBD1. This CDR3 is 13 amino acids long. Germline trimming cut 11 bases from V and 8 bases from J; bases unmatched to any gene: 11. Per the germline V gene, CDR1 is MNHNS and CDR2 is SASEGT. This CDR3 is CAGRRQGAEGYTF. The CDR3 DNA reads TGTGCCGGACGAAGACAGGGGGCTGAAGGCTACACCTTC.

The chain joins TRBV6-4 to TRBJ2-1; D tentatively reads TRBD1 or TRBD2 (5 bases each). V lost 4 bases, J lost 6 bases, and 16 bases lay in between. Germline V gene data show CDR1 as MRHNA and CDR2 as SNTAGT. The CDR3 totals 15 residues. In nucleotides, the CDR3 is TGTGCCAGCAGTGCTGGGACGGGCCCCTCCAATGAGCAGTTCTTC. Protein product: CASSAGTGPSNEQFF.